This T cell receptor (beta chain) derives from a study of PD-1 blockade in mismatch repair-deficient tumors. As for the study in general: Enrolled about 2012-2017, patients had progressing, pretreated mismatch repair-deficient cancers of around twelve types.

V was clipped by 10 bases and J by 1 base; unmatched bases: 7. CDR1 and CDR2 from the germline V gene are MNHNY and SVGAGI (reference sequence). CDR3 length: 13 amino acids. Sequencing used immunoSEQ multiplex PCR; TCRdb keeps in-frame clones, though not all of them. The sample records under 85,000 clones, 60% to 80% being singletons. TCR sequencing covered three patients who responded to pembrolizumab. Source: peripheral blood, taken 2 weeks after starting pembrolizumab. The rearrangement joins TRBV6-6 to TRBJ2-7; 7 bases map to TRBD2. The TCR was taken from an adult with mismatch repair-deficient cancer. CDR3: CATKPAGSYEQYF. The DNA for the CDR3 is TGTGCCACAAAGCCAGCGGGATCCTACGAGCAGTACTTC.